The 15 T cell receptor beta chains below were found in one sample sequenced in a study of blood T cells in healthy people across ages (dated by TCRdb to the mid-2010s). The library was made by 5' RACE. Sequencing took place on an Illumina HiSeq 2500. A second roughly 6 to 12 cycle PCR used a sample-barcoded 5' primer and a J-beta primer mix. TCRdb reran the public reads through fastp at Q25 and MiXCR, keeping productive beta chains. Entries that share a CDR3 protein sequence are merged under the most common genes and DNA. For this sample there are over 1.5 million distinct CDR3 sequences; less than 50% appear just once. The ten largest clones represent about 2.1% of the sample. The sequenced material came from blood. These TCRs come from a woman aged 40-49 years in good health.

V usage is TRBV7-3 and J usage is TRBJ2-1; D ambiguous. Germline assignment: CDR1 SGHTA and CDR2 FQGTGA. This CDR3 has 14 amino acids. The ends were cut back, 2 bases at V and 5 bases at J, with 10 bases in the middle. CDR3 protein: CASSLGQDNNEQFF. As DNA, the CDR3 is TGTGCCAGCAGCTTAGGCCAGGATAACAATGAGCAGTTCTTC.

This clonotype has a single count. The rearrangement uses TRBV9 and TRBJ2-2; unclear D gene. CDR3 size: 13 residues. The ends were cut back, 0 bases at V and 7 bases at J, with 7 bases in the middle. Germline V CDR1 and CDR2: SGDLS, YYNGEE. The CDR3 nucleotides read TGTGCCAGCAGCGTAGACCGGGTCGGGGAGCTGTTTTTT. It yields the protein CASSVDRVGELFF. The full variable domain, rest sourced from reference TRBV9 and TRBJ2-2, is DSGVTQTPKHLITATGQRVTLRCSPRSGDLSVYWYQQSLDQGLQFLIQYYNGEERAKGNILERFSAQQFPDLHSELNLSSLELGDSALYFCASSVDRVGELFFGEGSRLTVL.

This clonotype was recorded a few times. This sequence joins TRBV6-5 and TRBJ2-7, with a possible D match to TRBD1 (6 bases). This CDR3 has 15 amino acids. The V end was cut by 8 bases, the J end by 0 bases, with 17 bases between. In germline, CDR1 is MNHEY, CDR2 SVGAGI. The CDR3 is CASSTGTPGSYEQYF. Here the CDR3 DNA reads TGTGCCAGCTCCACCGGGACACCGGGCTCCTACGAGCAGTACTTC.

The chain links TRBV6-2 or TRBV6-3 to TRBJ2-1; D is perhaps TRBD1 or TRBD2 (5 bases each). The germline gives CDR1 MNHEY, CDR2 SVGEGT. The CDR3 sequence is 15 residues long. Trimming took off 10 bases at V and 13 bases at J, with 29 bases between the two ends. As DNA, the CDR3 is TGTGCCACCCACCCCCGGGGCAGGGTAGGTTCGGGTCAGTTCTTC. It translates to CATHPRGRVGSGQFF.

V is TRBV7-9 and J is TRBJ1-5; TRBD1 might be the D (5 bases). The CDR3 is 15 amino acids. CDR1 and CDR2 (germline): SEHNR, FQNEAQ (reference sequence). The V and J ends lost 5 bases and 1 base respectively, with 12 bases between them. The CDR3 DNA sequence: TGTGCCAGCAGCATGGACGGGGGGAGCAATCAGCCCCAGCATTTT. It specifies CASSMDGGSNQPQHF.

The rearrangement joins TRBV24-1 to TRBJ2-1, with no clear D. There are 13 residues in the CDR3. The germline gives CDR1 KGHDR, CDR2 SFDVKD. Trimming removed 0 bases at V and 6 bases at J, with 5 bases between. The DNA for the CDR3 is TGTGCCACCAGTGATTTGGTGATCAATGAGCAGTTCTTC. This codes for CATSDLVINEQFF.

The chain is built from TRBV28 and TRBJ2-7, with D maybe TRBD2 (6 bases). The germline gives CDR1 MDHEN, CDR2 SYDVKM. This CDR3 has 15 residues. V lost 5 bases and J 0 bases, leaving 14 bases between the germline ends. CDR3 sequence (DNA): TGTGCCAGCAGTGCCACCGGGACTCACTCCTACGAGCAGTACTTC. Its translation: CASSATGTHSYEQYF.

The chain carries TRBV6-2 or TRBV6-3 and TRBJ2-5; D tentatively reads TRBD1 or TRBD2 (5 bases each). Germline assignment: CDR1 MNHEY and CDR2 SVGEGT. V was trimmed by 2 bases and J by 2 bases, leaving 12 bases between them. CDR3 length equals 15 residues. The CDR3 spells CASSYPREGQETQYF. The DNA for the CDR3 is TGTGCCAGCAGTTACCCTCGCGAGGGGCAAGAGACCCAGTACTTC.

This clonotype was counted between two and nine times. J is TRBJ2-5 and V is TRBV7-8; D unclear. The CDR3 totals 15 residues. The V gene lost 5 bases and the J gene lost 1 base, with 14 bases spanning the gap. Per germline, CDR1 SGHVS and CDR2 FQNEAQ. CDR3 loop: CASSAPGQAQETQYF. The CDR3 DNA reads TGTGCCAGCAGCGCCCCCGGGCAGGCCCAAGAGACCCAGTACTTC.

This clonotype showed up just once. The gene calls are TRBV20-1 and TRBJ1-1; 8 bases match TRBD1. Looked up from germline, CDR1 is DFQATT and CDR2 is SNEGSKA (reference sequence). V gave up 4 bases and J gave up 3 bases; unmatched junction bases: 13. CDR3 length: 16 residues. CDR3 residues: CSAKQGEKVLDTEAFF. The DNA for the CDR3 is TGCAGTGCTAAACAGGGGGAAAAGGTGTTAGACACTGAAGCTTTCTTT.

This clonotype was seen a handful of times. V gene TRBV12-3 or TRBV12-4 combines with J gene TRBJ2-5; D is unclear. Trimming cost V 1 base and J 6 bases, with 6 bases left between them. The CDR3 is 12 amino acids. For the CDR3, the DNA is TGTGCCAGCAGTTTAGGCAGAAAGACCCAGTACTTC. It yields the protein CASSLGRKTQYF.

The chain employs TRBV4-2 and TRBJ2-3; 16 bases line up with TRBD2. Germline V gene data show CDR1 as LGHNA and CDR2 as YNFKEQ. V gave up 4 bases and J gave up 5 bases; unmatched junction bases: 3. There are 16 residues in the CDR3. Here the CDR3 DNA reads TGTGCCAGCAGCCGTGGGACTAGCGGGGGGGAAGATACGCAGTATTTT. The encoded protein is CASSRGTSGGEDTQYF.

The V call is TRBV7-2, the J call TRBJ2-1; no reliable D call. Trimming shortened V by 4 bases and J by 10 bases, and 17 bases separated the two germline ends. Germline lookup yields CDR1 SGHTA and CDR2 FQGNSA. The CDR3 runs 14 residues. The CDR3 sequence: CASSSTPTGREQFF. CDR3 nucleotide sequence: TGTGCCAGCAGCTCGACCCCGACCGGCCGGGAGCAGTTCTTC.

The CDR3 bases are TGTGCCAGCAGCTCCTACCGGGACTCGGCCTCCTACGAGCAGTACTTC. This gives the protein CASSSYRDSASYEQYF. V gene TRBV28 combines with J gene TRBJ2-7; D possibly corresponds to TRBD2 (6 bases). Germline V CDR1 and CDR2: MDHEN, SYDVKM. V was pared by 6 bases and J by 0 bases, with 18 bases between. The CDR3 has 16 amino acids.

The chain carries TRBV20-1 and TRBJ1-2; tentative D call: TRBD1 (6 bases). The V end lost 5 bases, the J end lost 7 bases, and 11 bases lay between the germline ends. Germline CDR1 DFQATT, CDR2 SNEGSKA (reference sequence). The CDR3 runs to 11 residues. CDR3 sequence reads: CSALEGGGYTF. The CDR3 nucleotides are TGCAGTGCTCTTGAAGGGGGTGGCTACACCTTC.